Below are 16 T cell receptor beta chains sequenced from a single sample in a study of blood T cell repertoires in COVID-19. This table comes from immunoSEQ multiplex PCR, and its TCRdb copy is limited to in-frame clones, with some not included. The sample includes 200,000 to 300,000 clones, approximately 78% of them seen just once. Material: peripheral blood. These receptors were obtained from a woman in her fifties or sixties with active or convalescent COVID-19.

The V and J genes are TRBV11-2 and TRBJ1-2, with a possible D match to TRBD1 (6 bases). V was pared by 5 bases and J by 6 bases, with 16 bases between. The CDR3 is made up of 14 amino acids. Germline-derived CDR1 and CDR2 are SGHAT and FQNNGV. CDR3 residues: CASSIGGQGNGYTF. CDR3 nucleotide sequence: TGTGCCAGCAGCATAGGCGGTCAGGGGAATGGCTACACCTTC.

A single count supports this clone. This chain links TRBV18 with TRBJ2-7, with 10 bases that match TRBD1. Per germline, CDR1 KGHSH and CDR2 LQKENI. V lost 2 bases to trimming and J lost 3 bases; unmatched junction nucleotides: 4. This CDR3 is built from 15 residues. In DNA, the CDR3 is TGTGCCAGCTCACCAAGACAGGGGGCCGACTACGAGCAGTACTTC. Translated: CASSPRQGADYEQYF.

The rearrangement joins TRBV7-9 to TRBJ2-5; D not resolved. CDR3 length: 15 residues. The V gene lost 5 bases and the J gene lost 1 base, with 14 bases spanning the gap. Per the germline V gene, CDR1 is SEHNR and CDR2 is FQNEAQ (reference sequence). CDR3 sequence: CASSPPTAAQETQYF. The CDR3 DNA is TGTGCCAGCAGCCCCCCGACTGCGGCCCAAGAGACCCAGTACTTC.

V gene TRBV6-1 combines with J gene TRBJ1-1, with no clear D. Germline CDR1 and CDR2: MNHNS and SASEGT. This CDR3 is built from 12 residues. Between the trimmed V and J ends, which lost 2 bases and 4 bases, there was a span of 5 bases. The CDR3 spells CASSEWATEAFF. The CDR3 bases are TGTGCCAGCAGTGAATGGGCCACTGAAGCTTTCTTT.

V is TRBV6-5 and J is TRBJ2-4, with TRBD2 matching over 7 bases. V was pared by 7 bases and J by 4 bases, with 10 bases of the junction left unmatched. The CDR3 is made up of 15 amino acids. Looked up from germline, CDR1 is MNHEY and CDR2 is SVGAGI. The CDR3 DNA reads as TGTGCCAGCACCCCCTTTTGGGGGGGTAAAAACATTCAGTACTTC. Translation: CASTPFWGGKNIQYF.

The rearrangement joins TRBV6-5 to TRBJ2-2, with TRBD1 matching over 7 bases. This CDR3 has 16 residues. Losses at the gene ends were 2 bases for V and 3 bases for J; bases not matched to a gene: 6. Germline V gives CDR1 MNHEY, CDR2 SVGAGI. The CDR3 spells CASSYQTGLDTGELFF. DNA of the CDR3: TGTGCCAGCAGTTACCAGACAGGGCTGGACACCGGGGAGCTGTTTTTT.

V gene TRBV19 combines with J gene TRBJ1-4; a possible D gene is TRBD1 (6 bases). There are 14 residues in the CDR3. V was trimmed by 6 bases and J by 4 bases, leaving 12 bases between them. Looked up from germline, CDR1 is LNHDA and CDR2 is SQIVND (reference sequence). In DNA, the CDR3 is TGTGCCAGTAGCCTCGGACAGTTTAATGAAAAACTGTTTTTT. Translated, it gives CASSLGQFNEKLFF.

The genes are TRBV2 and TRBJ2-5; tentative D call: TRBD1 (7 bases). The CDR3 extends over 13 amino acids. The germline V gene encodes CDR1 SNHLY and CDR2 FYNNEI. Trimming took off 6 bases at V and 5 bases at J, with 13 bases between the two ends. CDR3 in amino acids: CASRTSGGETQYF. CDR3 bases: TGTGCCAGCAGGACCTCAGGGGGGGAGACCCAGTACTTC.

This chain joins TRBV4-3 and TRBJ2-5; D might be TRBD1 (5 bases). Germline V gene lookup returns CDR1 LGHNA and CDR2 YSLEER. The CDR3 is made up of 15 amino acids. V lost 3 bases and J lost 5, with 16 bases in between. The CDR3 protein is CASSQQLGAGETQYF. In DNA, the CDR3 is TGCGCCAGCAGCCAGCAGTTAGGGGCTGGGGAGACCCAGTACTTC.

The chain uses TRBV5-1 and TRBJ1-6, with 9 bases that match TRBD1. The CDR3 runs 18 residues. The germline CDR1 and CDR2 sequences are SGHRS and YFSETQ. Losses at the gene ends were 4 bases for V and 6 bases for J; bases not matched to a gene: 14. This chain's CDR3 is CASSHSPPDRGTNSPLHF. The CDR3 DNA follows: TGCGCCAGCAGCCACTCTCCCCCGGACAGGGGAACTAATTCACCCCTCCACTTT.

J is TRBJ1-3 and V is TRBV18; D remains ambiguous. Germline CDR1 is KGHSH and CDR2 is LQKENI. V was pared by 5 bases and J by 4 bases, with 9 bases between. The CDR3 runs to 13 residues. The CDR3 is CASSSSGGNTIYF. As DNA, the CDR3 is TGTGCCAGCTCATCCAGCGGGGGAAACACCATATATTTT.

The chain links TRBV9 to TRBJ2-7; the D is unclear. Germline V gene data show CDR1 as SGDLS and CDR2 as YYNGEE. This CDR3 has 13 amino acids. Deletions cut 0 bases from V and 1 base from J, with 5 bases between. CDR3 sequence (DNA): TGTGCCAGCAGCGTAGGAGATTCCTACGAGCAGTACTTC. It specifies CASSVGDSYEQYF.

The gene calls are TRBV2 and TRBJ2-1; D unresolved. The CDR3 totals 13 residues. The germline V gene encodes CDR1 SNHLY and CDR2 FYNNEI. V was cut by 8 bases and J by 2 bases, with 10 bases left in between. The CDR3 region has the DNA TGTGCCAGCGAGCGCGGAGCCTACAATGAGCAGTTCTTC. This sequence encodes CASERGAYNEQFF. The full variable domain, its missing parts supplied by reference TRBV2 and TRBJ2-1, is EPEVTQTPSHQVTQMGQEVILRCVPISNHLYFYWYRQILGQKVEFLVSFYNNEISEKSEIFDDQFSVERPDGSNFTLKIRSTKLEDSAMYFCASERGAYNEQFFGPGTRLTVL.

The chain is built from TRBV3-1 (or the pseudogene TRBV3-2) and TRBJ2-1, with TRBD2 matching 11 bases. Germline trimming cut 4 bases from V and 3 bases from J; bases unmatched to any gene: 11. Germline V gene data show CDR1 as LGHDT and CDR2 as YNNKEL (reference sequence). The CDR3 has 18 residues. The DNA for the CDR3 is TGTGCCAGCAGCCTACAGCCACTAGCGGGGGCCGACTACAATGAGCAGTTCTTC. Translated: CASSLQPLAGADYNEQFF.

This chain links TRBV10-3 with TRBJ1-5; maybe TRBD1 (6 bases). The germline gives CDR1 ENHRY, CDR2 SYGVKD. This CDR3 has 12 residues. Trimming took off 10 bases at V and 6 bases at J, with 13 bases between the two ends. CDR3 sequence (DNA): TGTGCCACTTCAGGGGAGGGTCAGCCCCAGCATTTT. It yields the protein CATSGEGQPQHF.

The chain carries TRBV18 and TRBJ1-1, with TRBD1 matching 8 bases. Germline CDR1 reads KGHSH; CDR2 reads LQKENI. The CDR3 totals 12 residues. V was pared by 8 bases and J by 6 bases, with 5 bases of the junction left unmatched. CDR3 in DNA: TGTGCCAGCGTAGGACAGGGCTCTGAAGCTTTCTTT. It is translated as CASVGQGSEAFF.